This TCR beta chain was documented in a study of technical replicates of blood from a few donors. The CDR3 is made up of 12 amino acids. CDR1 is MNHNY and CDR2 is SVGAGI in the germline V gene (reference sequence). V was pared by 4 bases and J by 7 bases, with 11 bases between. TCRdb's table, derived via immunoSEQ multiplex PCR, lists solely in-frame clones and lacks some. The sample consists of about 80,000 clones, less than 98% of them appearing once. The TCR sequence derives from a human donor in good health. V and J are TRBV6-6 and TRBJ2-7; D remains unclear. The sample taken for sequencing was T cells isolated from PBMCs. The CDR3 coding sequence is TGTGCCAGCAGTTCTAAGAGAAGAGAGCAGTACTTC. It yields the protein CASSSKRREQYF.